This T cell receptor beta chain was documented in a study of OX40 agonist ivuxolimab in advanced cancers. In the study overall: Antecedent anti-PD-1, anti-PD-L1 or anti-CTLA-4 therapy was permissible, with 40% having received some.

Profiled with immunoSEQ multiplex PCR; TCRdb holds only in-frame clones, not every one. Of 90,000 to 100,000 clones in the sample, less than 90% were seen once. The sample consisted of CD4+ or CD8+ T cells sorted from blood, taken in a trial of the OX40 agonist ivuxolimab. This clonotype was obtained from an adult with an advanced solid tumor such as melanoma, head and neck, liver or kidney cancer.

The CDR3 nucleotides read TGTGCCAGCAGTTACGCAGGGATTGATGGCTACACCTTC. Translating gives CASSYAGIDGYTF. The gene calls are TRBV6-5 and TRBJ1-2; D may be TRBD1 (5 bases). The V end lost 2 bases, the J end lost 6 bases, and 10 bases lay between the germline ends. This CDR3 region has 13 residues. Germline V gene data show CDR1 as MNHEY and CDR2 as SVGAGI.